The 5 T cell receptor beta chains below all came from one sample that was sequenced in a study of T-cell reconstitution after alpha-beta-depleted transplantation in children. Unique molecular identifiers were incorporated during preparation of the TCRbeta library. MiXCR was run by TCRdb on the PCR reads, yielding one entry per CDR3 protein. The table shows more than 85,000 distinct CDR3 sequences, with 5% to 6% occurring only once. The sample in question was PBMCs, mostly from graft donor cells, obtained 60 days after TCRalphabeta/CD19-depleted stem cell transplant. Receptors originate from a female patient under 10 years old who had a stem cell transplant for Fanconi anemia, so the T cells may come from the graft donor.

This clonotype occurred many times. The chain combines TRBV7-9 with TRBJ2-3; 13 bases match TRBD2. The CDR3 is made up of 16 amino acids. V trimming: 6 bases; J trimming: 4 bases; junction bases outside the gene matches: 7. Germline assignment: CDR1 SEHNR and CDR2 FQNEAQ (reference sequence). The CDR3 sequence is CASRGGLAGEPDTQYF. CDR3 nucleotide sequence: TGTGCCAGCAGGGGCGGACTAGCGGGAGAACCAGATACGCAGTATTTT.

The chain couples TRBV9 to TRBJ2-2, with 9 bases that match TRBD1. The CDR3 is 15 residues long. The V gene's germline CDR1 is SGDLS and CDR2 YYNGEE. J was trimmed by 3 bases and V by 3 bases; bases with no gene match: 3. The CDR3 is CASSGRTGDTGELFF. DNA for the CDR3: TGTGCCAGCAGCGGACGGACAGGGGACACCGGGGAGCTGTTTTTT.

The chain uses TRBV6-6 and TRBJ2-1, with 9 bases that match TRBD2. With V trimmed by 6 bases and J by 3 bases, 6 bases remained unmatched. The CDR3 spans 15 residues. CDR1 and CDR2 from the germline V gene are MNHNY and SVGAGI (reference sequence). CDR3: CASSRGLAIYNEQFF. The CDR3 DNA reads TGTGCCAGCAGCCGGGGACTAGCTATCTACAATGAGCAGTTCTTC.

This clonotype was seen a few times. The chain couples TRBV28 to TRBJ2-7; TRBD2 matches 15 bases. There are 16 residues in the CDR3. The V gene end was trimmed by 7 bases and the J gene end by 9 bases; junction bases not matched to a gene: 13. Germline-derived CDR1 and CDR2 are MDHEN and SYDVKM. This CDR3 is CASIPSGTSGRRGQYF. Here the CDR3 DNA reads TGTGCCAGCATCCCATCCGGGACTAGCGGGAGGAGGGGGCAGTACTTC.

This clonotype was observed a few times. V is TRBV30 and J is TRBJ2-7; 10 bases fit TRBD1. Germline V gene sequence: CDR1 GTSNPN, CDR2 SVGIG (reference sequence). This CDR3 has 13 residues. V lost 4 bases, J lost 5 bases, and 5 bases stayed unmatched. The CDR3 here is CAWNDRGPNEQYF. Written as DNA, the CDR3 is TGTGCCTGGAACGACAGGGGGCCGAACGAGCAGTACTTC.